The 15 T cell receptor beta chains presented below share a single source sample, sequenced in a study of cytomegalovirus exposure and HLA in healthy donors. Primers included in the PCR were 60 Vbeta and 13 Jbeta primers. The method was immunoSEQ multiplex PCR; TCRdb's version includes in-frame clones alone and lacks a portion of them. This table holds about 150,000 clones, roughly 80% found once. Sequencing was done on a sample of PBMCs. The receptors were sampled from a young man in good health and CMV-seropositive.

This chain uses TRBV19 with TRBJ2-2; TRBD1 matches at 9 bases. The CDR3 has 16 amino acids. The V gene's germline CDR1 is LNHDA and CDR2 SQIVND (reference sequence). V lost 3 bases to trimming and J lost 4 bases; unmatched junction nucleotides: 6. CDR3: CASSIRTGAVTGELFF. DNA for the CDR3: TGTGCCAGTAGTATTCGGACAGGGGCGGTCACCGGGGAGCTGTTTTTT.

V usage is TRBV27 and J usage is TRBJ1-1; 7 bases map to TRBD1. Germline values: CDR1 MNHEY, CDR2 SMNVEV (reference sequence). CDR3 length: 14 residues. After removal of 0 bases from V and 6 bases from J, the junction contained 4 bases not matched to a gene. In nucleotides, the CDR3 is TGTGCCAGCAGTTTATCGAGAGGGGGCGCTGAAGCTTTCTTT. This encodes CASSLSRGGAEAFF.

The gene calls are TRBV7-3 and TRBJ2-3, with D possibly TRBD2 on 6 matching bases. This CDR3 is built from 14 residues. Trimming removed 5 bases from V and 1 base from J, with 10 bases in between. Germline loops: CDR1 SGHTA, CDR2 FQGTGA. This CDR3 is CASSRGTGTDTQYF. As DNA, the CDR3 is TGTGCCAGCAGCCGCGGGACCGGCACAGATACGCAGTATTTT.

With respect to this clone: The CDR3 carries no conserved terminal phenylalanine or tryptophan, so it likely arises from a read error. The V gene is TRBV28, the J gene TRBJ1-1; a possible D gene is TRBD1 (6 bases). Germline lookup yields CDR1 MDHEN and CDR2 SYDVKM. V was pared by 4 bases and J by 2 bases, with 26 bases between. This CDR3 has 19 residues. CDR3 region: CASSWVDGVRGGGNTEAFL. The CDR3 DNA reads as TGTGCCAGCAGTTGGGTCGATGGCGTCCGGGGAGGGGGAAACACTGAAGCTTTCCTT.

CDR3 sequence reads: CASSLGGLAGETQYF. CDR3 nucleotides: TGTGCCAGCAGCTTAGGGGGACTAGCTGGGGAGACCCAGTACTTC. The V gene is TRBV11-3, the J gene TRBJ2-5, with 9 nucleotides matching TRBD2. The CDR3 sequence is 15 residues long. Per the germline V gene, CDR1 is SGHNT and CDR2 is YENEEA. Trimming at V came to 1 base and at J to 5 bases, leaving 5 bases not matched to a gene.

A single count supports this clone. The chain joins TRBV19 to TRBJ1-2; TRBD1 matches 7 bases. CDR3 size: 16 residues. Germline assignment: CDR1 LNHDA and CDR2 SQIVND (reference sequence). V lost 2 bases to trimming and J lost 1 base; unmatched junction nucleotides: 7. DNA of the CDR3: TGTGCCAGTAGTATACCCGGGACAGAGATTAACTATGGCTACACCTTC. This gives the protein CASSIPGTEINYGYTF.

The chain employs TRBV5-6 and TRBJ1-6; 8 bases match TRBD1. This CDR3 contains 14 residues. V shed 4 bases, J shed 10 bases, and the junction held 7 bases outside the gene matches. Looked up from germline, CDR1 is SGHDT and CDR2 is YYEEEE. The CDR3 reads CASSLDRGQSPLHF. DNA of the CDR3: TGTGCCAGCAGCCTAGACAGGGGCCAATCACCCCTCCACTTT.

The chain joins TRBV12-5 to TRBJ1-4; D not resolved. Germline values: CDR1 LGHNT, CDR2 FRNRAP. The CDR3 has 14 amino acids. The V gene lost 5 bases and the J gene lost 0 bases, with 7 bases spanning the gap. The CDR3 loop is CASGPSATNEKLFF. The CDR3 DNA reads as TGTGCTAGTGGTCCCTCGGCAACTAATGAAAAACTGTTTTTT. The full variable domain, with the rest looked up from reference TRBV12-5 and TRBJ1-4, is DARVTQTPRHKVTEMGQEVTMRCQPILGHNTVFWYRQTMMQGLELLAYFRNRAPLDDSGMPKDRFSAEMPDATLATLKIQPSEPRDSAVYFCASGPSATNEKLFFGSGTQLSVL.

In its sample, this clone was seen a few times. V usage is TRBV2 and J usage is TRBJ2-7, with 8 bases aligning to TRBD1. CDR1 is SNHLY and CDR2 is FYNNEI in the germline V gene. The CDR3 covers 16 residues. Trimming took 8 bases from V and 0 from J; bases not matched to a gene: 12. As DNA, the CDR3 is TGTGCCAGCCATGATACAGGGGGAGTCGCCTCCTACGAGCAGTACTTC. This sequence encodes CASHDTGGVASYEQYF.

The V call is TRBV4-1, the J call TRBJ2-1; tentative D call: TRBD2 (6 bases). Germline CDR1 reads MGHRA; CDR2 reads YSYEKL. Between the trimmed V and J ends, which lost 1 base and 2 bases, there was a span of 21 bases. The CDR3 is 19 residues long. This chain's CDR3 is CASSQVGSRGRDAYNEQFF. CDR3 nucleotide sequence: TGCGCCAGCAGCCAAGTCGGGTCACGAGGGCGGGATGCCTACAATGAGCAGTTCTTC.

The chain has TRBV6-5 and TRBJ2-1; D is possibly TRBD1 (8 bases). This CDR3 comprises 12 residues. Trimming left V 6 bases short and J 9 bases short, with 12 bases between. Germline assignment: CDR1 MNHEY and CDR2 SVGAGI. Here the CDR3 DNA reads TGTGCCAGCAGGCACAGGGGGGGTGAGCAGTTCTTC. Translated: CASRHRGGEQFF.

CDR3 region: CASSQDLAGIGNEQFF. CDR3 bases: TGTGCCAGCAGCCAAGACTTGGCCGGGATCGGAAATGAGCAGTTCTTC. This chain uses TRBV14 with TRBJ2-1; TRBD2 might be the D (5 bases). The CDR3 contains 16 residues. Trimming cost V 0 bases and J 7 bases, with 16 bases left between them. Germline lookup yields CDR1 SGHDN and CDR2 FVKESK.

The chain employs TRBV4-1 and TRBJ1-3; the match to TRBD1 covers 7 bases. The CDR3 is 20 residues long. V gave up 1 base and J gave up 0 bases; unmatched junction bases: 15. Per the germline V gene, CDR1 is MGHRA and CDR2 is YSYEKL. The CDR3 protein is CASSQGRGQDRRDSGNTIYF. Written as DNA, the CDR3 is TGCGCCAGCAGCCAAGGGAGGGGGCAGGACCGAAGAGACTCTGGAAACACCATATATTTT.

The chain employs TRBV6-5 and TRBJ2-7; D unresolved. V was trimmed by 0 bases and J by 1 base, leaving 10 bases between them. This CDR3 has 15 residues. Germline V gene lookup returns CDR1 MNHEY and CDR2 SVGAGI. DNA of the CDR3: TGTGCCAGCAGTTACTCTACCGCGGTTTCCTACGAGCAGTACTTC. It encodes CASSYSTAVSYEQYF.

This clone appeared once. The chain recombines TRBV9 with TRBJ1-2; 7 bases are a match to TRBD1. J was trimmed by 0 bases and V by 3 bases; bases with no gene match: 5. The CDR3 spans 15 residues. Germline V gene lookup returns CDR1 SGDLS and CDR2 YYNGEE. The CDR3 is CASSATGTANYGYTF. The CDR3 nucleotides are TGTGCCAGCAGCGCCACCGGGACAGCTAACTATGGCTACACCTTC.